Below, 24 T cell receptor beta chains from the same sample are listed, as sequenced in a study of T cells in localized non-small cell lung cancer. Some clones are missing from TCRdb's copy, which holds only in-frame ones; the method was immunoSEQ multiplex PCR. Of tens of thousands of clones in the sample, roughly 90% were seen once. The material was peripheral blood, obtained before any cancer treatment. Every receptor here comes from a male donor at least 60 years old with stage III squamous cell lung carcinoma.

The chain couples TRBV5-6 to TRBJ2-5; perhaps TRBD1 as D (5 bases). This CDR3 has 14 amino acids. Per germline, CDR1 SGHDT and CDR2 YYEEEE. V shed 0 bases and J shed 5 bases, with 11 bases lying between them. The DNA for the CDR3 is TGTGCCAGCAGCTTGGTTGGCAGGGCGGAGACCCAGTACTTC. This codes for CASSLVGRAETQYF.

The chain has TRBV30 and TRBJ2-7, with 9 bases that match TRBD1. CDR3 length: 18 residues. Trimming cost V 0 bases and J 2 bases; bases outside gene matches: 14. The V gene's germline CDR1 is GTSNPN and CDR2 SVGIG (reference sequence). For the CDR3, the DNA is TGTGCCTGGAGTGTGGGACCTCTGGGGACAGGGATTACCTACGAGCAGTACTTC. Translation gives CAWSVGPLGTGITYEQYF.

This rearrangement joins TRBV9 to TRBJ2-5; a weak D match, TRBD2 (5 bases). Germline V gene sequence: CDR1 SGDLS, CDR2 YYNGEE. This CDR3 contains 11 residues. Trimming removed 4 bases at V and 5 bases at J, with 6 bases between. The CDR3: CASSRGETQYF. The CDR3 nucleotides read TGTGCCAGCAGCCGAGGGGAGACCCAGTACTTC.

The J gene is TRBJ2-2, the V gene TRBV5-8; TRBD2 matches 8 bases. V dropped 7 bases and J dropped 10; count of bases not matched to a gene: 18. Germline V gives CDR1 SGHTS, CDR2 YDEGEE. The CDR3 covers 16 residues. In nucleotides, the CDR3 is TGTGCCAGCGGCCCGATGACGGGGGGGCCTGAGCAGGAGCTGTTTTTT. This gives the protein CASGPMTGGPEQELFF.

This clone was seen a single time. CDR3 sequence: CASSLDGRGGTDTQYF. CDR3 bases: TGCGCCAGCAGCTTGGACGGAAGGGGAGGCACAGATACGCAGTATTTT. The chain recombines TRBV5-1 with TRBJ2-3, with D perhaps TRBD1 or TRBD2 (5 bases each). Deletions cut 0 bases from V and 1 base from J, with 12 bases between. CDR1 is SGHRS, CDR2 YFSETQ, per germline. The CDR3 spans 16 residues.

This clone was detected a few times. V and J are TRBV5-1 and TRBJ2-3; 7 bases fit TRBD1. The V and J ends lost 1 base and 7 bases, in that order; junction bases with no gene match: 9. Germline assignment: CDR1 SGHRS and CDR2 YFSETQ. This CDR3 is 15 amino acids long. This CDR3 reads CASSLPWDSKNTQYF. The CDR3 DNA follows: TGCGCCAGCAGCTTGCCCTGGGACAGTAAAAATACGCAGTATTTT.

The genes are TRBV5-5 and TRBJ1-2; 7 nucleotides line up with TRBD1. V shed 0 bases, J shed 2 bases, and the junction held 4 bases outside the gene matches. CDR1 is SGHKS and CDR2 is YYEKEE in the germline V gene (reference sequence). The CDR3 has 15 amino acids. CDR3 nucleotides: TGTGCCAGCAGCTTGGAGGGGGGACAGAACTATGGCTACACCTTC. It yields the protein CASSLEGGQNYGYTF. Supplemented by reference TRBV5-5 and TRBJ1-2, the full variable domain reads DAGVTQSPTHLIKTRGQQVTLRCSPISGHKSVSWYQQVLGQGPQFIFQYYEKEERGRGNFPDRFSARQFPNYSSELNVNALLLGDSALYLCASSLEGGQNYGYTFGSGTRLTVV.

V usage is TRBV6-4 and J usage is TRBJ2-1; D uncertain. Germline CDR1 and CDR2: MRHNA and SNTAGT. Trimming removed 5 bases at V and 6 bases at J, with 11 bases between. CDR3 length equals 13 residues. CDR3 residues: CASSRTSVNEQFF. The CDR3 region has the DNA TGTGCCAGCAGTCGGACGTCAGTCAATGAGCAGTTCTTC.

Concerning this clone: Relative to the germline gene, one junction end is altered; a read error may explain this. The chain combines TRBV7-9 with TRBJ2-3; the match to TRBD2 covers 11 bases. Germline loops: CDR1 SEHNR, CDR2 FQNEAQ (reference sequence). This CDR3 comprises 16 residues. The CDR3 coding sequence is TGTGCCAGCAGCGTAGCGGGGGGGCCTGGCACAGATACGCAGTATTTT. Its translation: CASSVAGGPGTDTQYF.

This sequence joins TRBV4-1 and TRBJ2-3; the D gene is possibly TRBD2 (5 bases). The CDR3 is 15 residues long. Germline V gene lookup returns CDR1 MGHRA and CDR2 YSYEKL. The germline V and J ends were trimmed by 4 bases and 4 bases, with 15 bases remaining between them. DNA of the CDR3: TGCGCCAGCAGCCCAGCGGCTTACGGGCCAGATACGCAGTATTTT. Protein: CASSPAAYGPDTQYF.

V gene TRBV7-2 combines with J gene TRBJ1-6; 8 positions agree with TRBD1. Germline V lookup: CDR1 SGHTA, CDR2 FQGNSA. J gave up 6 bases and V 4 bases, and 11 bases lay outside the gene matches. CDR3 length: 17 residues. The CDR3 bases are TGTGCCAGCAGCTCGCACACGACAGGGGTAATTAATTCACCCCTCCACTTT. Translated, it gives CASSSHTTGVINSPLHF. The whole variable domain, remainder taken from reference TRBV7-2 and TRBJ1-6, is GAGVSQSPSNKVTEKGKDVELRCDPISGHTALYWYRQSLGQGLEFLIYFQGNSAPDKSGLPSDRFSAERTGGSVSTLTIQRTQQEDSAVYLCASSSHTTGVINSPLHFGNGTRLTVT.

The V and J genes are TRBV7-2 and TRBJ2-5, with 11 bases that match TRBD1. The CDR3 extends over 16 amino acids. Per the germline V gene, CDR1 is SGHTA and CDR2 is FQGNSA. The J segment lost 4 bases and the V segment lost 0 bases, leaving 4 bases of the junction unmatched. The CDR3 region has the DNA TGTGCCAGCAGCTTAGCAAGGACAGGGGGCACAGAGACCCAGTACTTC. It yields the protein CASSLARTGGTETQYF.

This clone is a singleton in its sample. V gene TRBV7-2 combines with J gene TRBJ2-1, with 12 bases identical to TRBD2. The V segment lost 5 bases and the J segment 8 bases; nucleotides outside the gene matches: 10. The germline V gene has CDR1 SGHTA and CDR2 FQGNSA. This CDR3 spans 16 amino acids. The CDR3 sequence: CASSPLGLAGGYEQFF. CDR3 nucleotides: TGTGCCAGCAGCCCCCTCGGGCTAGCGGGGGGGTATGAGCAGTTCTTC.

The chain recombines TRBV5-4 with TRBJ1-3, with D possibly TRBD1 on 5 matching bases. The V end was cut by 4 bases, the J end by 4 bases, with 18 bases between. The CDR3 spans 16 residues. CDR1 is SGHNT and CDR2 is YYREEE in the germline V gene (reference sequence). The CDR3 region is CASSPARREKGNTIYF. Written as DNA, the CDR3 is TGTGCCAGCAGCCCTGCGCGCAGGGAAAAAGGAAACACCATATATTTT.

The rearrangement links TRBV15 to TRBJ1-1; 9 nucleotides line up with TRBD1. The junction had 7 bases not matched to a gene; V was cut back by 0 bases and J by 5 bases. Germline CDR1 reads LNHNV; CDR2 reads YYDKDF (reference sequence). CDR3 size: 16 residues. CDR3 residues: CATSRDKGGQGTEAFF. The CDR3 nucleotides are TGTGCCACCAGCAGAGATAAAGGAGGACAGGGGACTGAAGCTTTCTTT.

This rearrangement joins TRBV15 to TRBJ2-1; D tentatively reads TRBD1 or TRBD2 (5 bases each). V gave up 4 bases and J gave up 1 base, with 11 bases separating them. Germline loops: CDR1 LNHNV, CDR2 YYDKDF (reference sequence). The length of the CDR3 is 15 residues. Written as DNA, the CDR3 is TGTGCCACCAGCACGGGGCTCTCTTCCTACAATGAGCAGTTCTTC. Protein: CATSTGLSSYNEQFF.

This chain connects TRBV6-5 to TRBJ2-1, with TRBD1 matching over 10 bases. Germline loops: CDR1 MNHEY, CDR2 SVGAGI. This CDR3 region has 16 residues. The V gene end was trimmed by 2 bases and the J gene end by 7 bases; junction bases not matched to a gene: 8. The CDR3 sequence is CASSYLGQGKWNEQFF. The CDR3 DNA follows: TGTGCCAGCAGTTACCTGGGACAGGGGAAGTGGAATGAGCAGTTCTTC.

J is TRBJ2-3 and V is TRBV5-5; maybe TRBD1 (5 bases). In germline, CDR1 is SGHKS, CDR2 YYEKEE (reference sequence). The CDR3 spans 14 residues. V was cut by 9 bases and J by 4 bases, with 18 bases left in between. CDR3 DNA sequence: TGTGCCACCCTAGGCCCATGGGGCCCAGATACGCAGTATTTT. Translating it yields CATLGPWGPDTQYF. The full variable domain, its missing parts supplied by reference TRBV5-5 and TRBJ2-3, is DAGVTQSPTHLIKTRGQQVTLRCSPISGHKSVSWYQQVLGQGPQFIFQYYEKEERGRGNFPDRFSARQFPNYSSELNVNALLLGDSALYLCATLGPWGPDTQYFGPGTRLTVL.

V and J are TRBV6-4 and TRBJ1-2, with D tentatively TRBD1 (5 bases). Germline V gives CDR1 MRHNA, CDR2 SNTAGT. There are 19 residues in the CDR3. Trimming stripped 0 bases from V and 0 bases from J, with 20 bases between. CDR3 DNA sequence: TGTGCCAGCAGTGACTCGTTTGGGGCGACTCCCTCTTCTAACTATGGCTACACCTTC. Amino acid sequence: CASSDSFGATPSSNYGYTF.

The V and J genes are TRBV25-1 and TRBJ2-2; D possibly uses TRBD1 or TRBD2 (5 bases each). The germline gives CDR1 MGHDK, CDR2 SYGVNS. The CDR3 spans 15 residues. V lost 6 bases to trimming and J lost 3 bases, with 14 bases between them. The CDR3 loop is CASRGIRDHTGELFF. The CDR3 bases are TGTGCCAGCAGAGGTATCAGGGACCACACCGGGGAGCTGTTTTTT.

The genes are TRBV10-2 and TRBJ2-3, with D maybe TRBD2 (7 bases). This CDR3 spans 18 amino acids. Germline V gene lookup returns CDR1 WSHSY and CDR2 SAAADI. Between the trimmed V and J ends, which lost 0 bases and 6 bases, there was a span of 22 bases. The CDR3 DNA follows: TGCGCCAGCAGTGAGTCTTTACTGGCGGGGGCCCGTGGGGATACGCAGTATTTT. Encoded protein: CASSESLLAGARGDTQYF.

This clone occurred a few times. The rearrangement links TRBV9 to TRBJ1-3; D is undetermined. The CDR3 has 14 amino acids. V gave up 1 base and J gave up 0 bases, with 5 bases separating them. Germline CDR1 SGDLS, CDR2 YYNGEE. This CDR3 reads CASSVSRSGNTIYF. CDR3 sequence (DNA): TGTGCCAGCAGCGTAAGTCGCTCTGGAAACACCATATATTTT.

A few counts support this clone. The chain recombines TRBV11-2 with TRBJ2-3; 11 bases are shared with TRBD1. J gave up 4 bases and V 3 bases, and 0 bases lay outside the gene matches. Germline assignment: CDR1 SGHAT and CDR2 FQNNGV. The CDR3 contains 14 residues. The CDR3 region is CASSLDRGPDTQYF. In DNA form, the CDR3 reads TGTGCCAGCAGCTTGGACAGGGGGCCAGATACGCAGTATTTT.

This chain uses TRBV2 with TRBJ2-3; 8 bases are shared with TRBD2. The J segment lost 2 bases and the V segment lost 6 bases, leaving 16 bases of the junction unmatched. Germline lookup yields CDR1 SNHLY and CDR2 FYNNEI. The CDR3 totals 18 residues. CDR3 region: CASSAPKRGGKATDTQYF. In DNA, the CDR3 is TGTGCCAGCAGCGCTCCGAAACGGGGGGGGAAAGCCACAGATACGCAGTATTTT. The entire variable domain, with the rest obtained from reference TRBV2 and TRBJ2-3, is as follows: EPEVTQTPSHQVTQMGQEVILRCVPISNHLYFYWYRQILGQKVEFLVSFYNNEISEKSEIFDDQFSVERPDGSNFTLKIRSTKLEDSAMYFCASSAPKRGGKATDTQYFGPGTRLTVL.